Each of the 6 T cell receptor beta chains below was sequenced from the same sample in a study of CD8 T cells in Susac syndrome. RNA totalling roughly 0.45 to 1 ug underwent reverse transcription with random hexamers. TCRdb reprocessed the immunoSEQ multiplex PCR reads with MiXCR, giving one entry per CDR3 protein. The table records 200,000 to 250,000 distinct CDR3 sequences, roughly 90% of them present only once. Source material: CD8+ T cells from PBMCs. These TCRs come from a human donor with multiple sclerosis.

The DNA of the CDR3 is TGTGCCTGGGGCGACATGCCTTTAGAAGCTTTCTTT. This translates into CAWGDMPLEAFF. The chain employs TRBV30 and TRBJ1-1; D uncertain. V was shortened by 5 bases and J by 8 bases, with 15 bases between the two germline ends. The CDR3 spans 12 residues. CDR1 is GTSNPN, CDR2 SVGIG, per germline (reference sequence).

J is TRBJ2-3 and V is TRBV5-4; TRBD2 aligns across 10 bases. Germline V gene data show CDR1 as SGHNT and CDR2 as YYREEE (reference sequence). The CDR3 consists of 15 residues. V was pared by 5 bases and J by 4 bases, with 7 bases of the junction left unmatched. The CDR3 DNA follows: TGTGCCAGCAGGCCGGGACTAGCGTCACCAGATACGCAGTATTTT. Translation gives CASRPGLASPDTQYF.

The rearrangement uses TRBV13 and TRBJ2-1; 8 nucleotides match TRBD2. Germline V lookup: CDR1 PRHDT, CDR2 FYEKMQ (reference sequence). Unmatched junction bases numbered 5, after V lost 8 bases and J lost 5 bases. The CDR3 extends over 13 amino acids. The CDR3 sequence is CASRSGNDNEQFF. DNA for the CDR3: TGTGCCAGCCGTAGCGGGAACGACAATGAGCAGTTCTTC.

V usage is TRBV16 and J usage is TRBJ2-1; 7 bases are a match to TRBD2. Germline CDR1 KGHSY, CDR2 FQNENV. V gave up 7 bases and J gave up 4 bases; unmatched junction bases: 4. There are 13 residues in the CDR3. CDR3 coding DNA: TGTGCCAGCATACGGACTAGTTACAATGAGCAGTTCTTC. As protein: CASIRTSYNEQFF. The complete variable domain, with remaining parts taken from reference TRBV16 and TRBJ2-1, reads GEEVAQTPKHLVRGEGQKAKLYCAPIKGHSYVFWYQQVLKNEFKFLISFQNENVFDETGMPKERFSAKCLPNSPCSLEIQATKLEDSAVYFCASIRTSYNEQFFGPGTRLTVL.

The chain combines TRBV7-6 with TRBJ2-5, with TRBD2 matching over 13 bases. V shed 5 bases, J shed 5 bases, and the junction held 11 bases outside the gene matches. This CDR3 region has 17 residues. The V gene's germline CDR1 is SGHVS and CDR2 FNYEAQ. In nucleotides, the CDR3 is TGTGCCAGCAGCCCCGGGACTAGCGGGATTCGTGGGGAGACCCAGTACTTC. Translated, it gives CASSPGTSGIRGETQYF. Complete variable domain (other parts from reference TRBV7-6 and TRBJ2-5): GAGVSQSPRYKVTKRGQDVALRCDPISGHVSLYWYRQALGQGPEFLTYFNYEAQQDKSGLPNDRFSAERPEGSISTLTIQRTEQRDSAMYRCASSPGTSGIRGETQYFGPGTRLLVL.

This clonotype came up once. The chain has TRBV30 and TRBJ1-3, with D uncertain. The germline V and J ends were trimmed by 8 bases and 4 bases, with 21 bases remaining between them. CDR1 is GTSNPN and CDR2 is SVGIG in the germline V gene (reference sequence). This CDR3 is built from 15 residues. The CDR3 bases are TGTGCCAGCCCGGGCCAAGGACCGGGAGGAAACACCATATATTTT. Its protein product is CASPGQGPGGNTIYF.